The 30 T cell receptor beta chains presented below share a single source sample, sequenced in a study of blood T cell repertoires in COVID-19. The repertoire was sequenced with immunoSEQ multiplex PCR; TCRdb's copy has only in-frame clones and lacks some. The sample lists tens of thousands of clones; roughly 87% were seen once. The specimen was peripheral blood. Receptors were obtained from a human donor in a cohort sampled during active COVID-19.

This clone was detected a few times. This chain uses TRBV5-6 with TRBJ1-3, with D perhaps TRBD1 (5 bases). From germline, CDR1 is SGHDT and CDR2 YYEEEE. There are 14 residues in the CDR3. Trimming stripped 4 bases from V and 4 bases from J, with 12 bases between. The CDR3 region is CASSLRGLGNTIYF. The CDR3 DNA sequence: TGTGCCAGCAGCCTACGGGGACTCGGAAACACCATATATTTT.

The chain employs TRBV7-2 and TRBJ2-1, with 7 nucleotides matching TRBD2. The CDR3 runs 16 residues. V was pared by 5 bases and J by 0 bases, with 7 bases of the junction left unmatched. CDR1 SGHTA and CDR2 FQGNSA come from the germline V gene. Written as DNA, the CDR3 is TGTGCCAGCAGCACAACCGGGGGGAGCTCCTACAATGAGCAGTTCTTC. Its translation is CASSTTGGSSYNEQFF.

The rearrangement uses TRBV7-2 and TRBJ2-7; 8 nucleotides match TRBD2. There are 14 residues in the CDR3. V trimming: 3 bases; J trimming: 3 bases; junction bases outside the gene matches: 4. CDR1 and CDR2 (germline): SGHTA, FQGNSA. CDR3 nucleotide sequence: TGTGCCAGCAGCTTGATAGCGGGACTCTACGAGCAGTACTTC. Protein sequence: CASSLIAGLYEQYF.

The chain uses TRBV27 and TRBJ2-1; D uncertain. Per the germline V gene, CDR1 is MNHEY and CDR2 is SMNVEV (reference sequence). The CDR3 is 15 amino acids. V was trimmed by 6 bases and J by 1 base, leaving 13 bases between them. The CDR3 DNA reads as TGTGCCAGCAGGCCCGGCGGTGGGTCCTACAATGAGCAGTTCTTC. Translating it yields CASRPGGGSYNEQFF.

J is TRBJ2-5 and V is TRBV19; the match to TRBD1 covers 10 bases. This CDR3 has 16 amino acids. With 3 bases clipped from V and 0 bases from J, the junction kept 4 bases outside the gene matches. Per the germline V gene, CDR1 is LNHDA and CDR2 is SQIVND (reference sequence). The CDR3: CASSIGGTGDQETQYF. CDR3 nucleotides: TGTGCCAGTAGTATCGGGGGGACAGGGGACCAAGAGACCCAGTACTTC.

Notes on this clone: The sample contains more than one DNA sequence encoding this CDR3. The chain links TRBV7-2 to TRBJ1-5; D not resolved. The CDR3 is 12 residues long. CDR1 and CDR2 from the germline V gene are SGHTA and FQGNSA. The ends were cut back, 4 bases at V and 3 bases at J, with 4 bases in the middle. The CDR3, as DNA: TGTGCCAGCAGCTCTTACAATCAGCCCCAGCATTTT. Its translation: CASSSYNQPQHF. The full variable domain, in which reference TRBV7-2 and TRBJ1-5 provide the parts outside the CDR3, is GAGVSQSPSNKVTEKGKDVELRCDPISGHTALYWYRQSLGQGLEFLIYFQGNSAPDKSGLPSDRFSAERTGGSVSTLTIQRTQQEDSAVYLCASSSYNQPQHFGDGTRLSIL.

The rearrangement links TRBV28 to TRBJ1-1; D is possibly TRBD1 (6 bases). Germline assignment: CDR1 MDHEN and CDR2 SYDVKM. There are 15 residues in the CDR3. Trimming shortened V by 2 bases and J by 0 bases, and 10 bases separated the two germline ends. The CDR3 reads CASSLTGTLNTEAFF. The CDR3 coding sequence is TGTGCCAGCAGTTTAACCGGGACATTGAACACTGAAGCTTTCTTT.

The V call is TRBV9, the J call TRBJ2-7; D might be TRBD2 (5 bases). Germline-derived CDR1 and CDR2 are SGDLS and YYNGEE. The CDR3 contains 16 residues. Trimming stripped 4 bases from V and 0 bases from J, with 17 bases between. The CDR3 reads CASSPGLPPNSYEQYF. The CDR3 region has the DNA TGTGCCAGCAGCCCCGGACTCCCTCCGAACTCCTACGAGCAGTACTTC.

The rearrangement joins TRBV3-1 (or the pseudogene TRBV3-2) to TRBJ2-5; 11 bases match TRBD2. V was clipped by 8 bases and J by 5 bases; unmatched bases: 7. The CDR3 is 14 residues long. The germline V gene encodes CDR1 LGHDT and CDR2 YNNKEL (reference sequence). CDR3 in DNA: TGTGCCAGCGCGACTAGCGGGGCGGGGGAGACCCAGTACTTC. This codes for CASATSGAGETQYF.

The CDR3 protein is CAWSSLWASGKWVTDTQYF. The CDR3 region has the DNA TGTGCCTGGAGTTCCCTATGGGCTAGCGGGAAGTGGGTCACAGATACGCAGTATTTT. V and J are TRBV30 and TRBJ2-3; 9 nucleotides line up with TRBD2. This CDR3 contains 19 residues. Germline V lookup: CDR1 GTSNPN, CDR2 SVGIG (reference sequence). The V gene end was trimmed by 2 bases and the J gene end by 2 bases; junction bases not matched to a gene: 17.

V and J are TRBV2 and TRBJ2-7; D unresolved. From germline, CDR1 is SNHLY and CDR2 FYNNEI. Trimming pared 8 bases from V and 2 bases from J, leaving 16 bases between. This CDR3 has 14 residues. In DNA, the CDR3 is TGTGCCAGCGCCCTTGACACGTGGACCTACGAGCAGTACTTC. It specifies CASALDTWTYEQYF.

V is TRBV28 and J is TRBJ1-1, with D possibly TRBD1 on 6 matching bases. The CDR3 loop spans 15 amino acids. Between the trimmed V and J ends, which lost 6 bases and 1 base, there was a span of 15 bases. Germline V CDR1 and CDR2: MDHEN, SYDVKM. The CDR3 nucleotides read TGTGCCAGCAGATTTACGGACAGCGCGAACACTGAAGCTTTCTTT. This sequence encodes CASRFTDSANTEAFF.

The CDR3 DNA follows: TGTGCCAGCAGCAAGGACGGGACGGGGGATGAAAAACTGTTTTTT. Translating gives CASSKDGTGDEKLFF. This chain joins TRBV5-5 and TRBJ1-4; D may be TRBD1 (5 bases). Trimming removed 4 bases at V and 6 bases at J, with 16 bases between. The CDR3 sequence is 15 residues long. Germline CDR1 SGHKS, CDR2 YYEKEE (reference sequence).

The J gene is TRBJ1-1, the V gene TRBV18; D not resolved. Germline assignment: CDR1 KGHSH and CDR2 LQKENI. The CDR3 totals 11 residues. Trimming took 6 bases from V and 2 from J, leaving 4 bases between them. CDR3 in amino acids: CASSRNTEAFF. CDR3 sequence (DNA): TGTGCCAGCTCCCGTAACACTGAAGCTTTCTTT.

The chain couples TRBV1 to TRBJ2-2; the table's D call, TRBD2, has no DNA check behind it. TRBV1 is annotated as a pseudogene. The CDR3 consists of 17 residues. The CDR3 reads CTSSQDRVFSGSGELFF. CDR3 in DNA: TGCACCAGCAGCCAAGATCGTGTTTTTAGCGGGAGCGGGGAGCTGTTTTTT.

The genes are TRBV28 and TRBJ2-2; 13 bases fit TRBD2. CDR3 size: 19 residues. Looked up from germline, CDR1 is MDHEN and CDR2 is SYDVKM. The trim removed 4 bases at V and 6 bases at J, leaving 14 bases unmatched. CDR3 amino acids: CASSSGLAGVLKVAGELFF. The CDR3 DNA follows: TGTGCCAGCAGTTCAGGACTAGCGGGAGTTCTAAAGGTTGCCGGGGAGCTGTTTTTT.

V and J are TRBV5-4 and TRBJ1-3; 7 positions match TRBD1. The CDR3 loop spans 15 amino acids. Trimming cost V 4 bases and J 0 bases; bases outside gene matches: 4. Germline CDR1 is SGHNT and CDR2 is YYREEE (reference sequence). CDR3 nucleotides: TGTGCCAGCAGCCAGGGACAGCCCTCTGGAAACACCATATATTTT. This translates into CASSQGQPSGNTIYF.

The J gene is TRBJ1-5, the V gene TRBV2, with 8 bases aligning to TRBD1. The CDR3 is 13 amino acids. With 4 bases clipped from V and 6 bases from J, the junction kept 2 bases outside the gene matches. CDR1 and CDR2 from the germline V gene are SNHLY and FYNNEI. Here the CDR3 reads CASSADRAQPQHF. In nucleotides, the CDR3 is TGTGCCAGCAGTGCGGACAGGGCTCAGCCCCAGCATTTT.

The gene calls are TRBV18 and TRBJ2-6, with 8 positions matching TRBD1. Unmatched junction bases numbered 3, after V lost 0 bases and J lost 8 bases. This CDR3 spans 15 amino acids. Germline V lookup: CDR1 KGHSH, CDR2 LQKENI. The CDR3 bases are TGTGCCAGCTCACCACCGTTCAGGGGGCCCAACGTCCTGACTTTC. This sequence encodes CASSPPFRGPNVLTF.

This chain joins TRBV3-1 (or the pseudogene TRBV3-2) and TRBJ1-6, with 9 bases lining up with TRBD1. The CDR3 covers 16 residues. The germline gives CDR1 LGHDT, CDR2 YNNKEL (reference sequence). V gave up 3 bases and J gave up 10 bases; unmatched junction bases: 10. CDR3 coding DNA: TGTGCCAGCAGCCACGAACGGACAGGGGCGGACTCACCCCTCCACTTT. This encodes CASSHERTGADSPLHF.

V usage is TRBV24-1 and J usage is TRBJ2-7, with TRBD1 matching 11 bases. Trimming took 5 bases from V and 4 from J; bases not matched to a gene: 6. The CDR3 loop spans 15 amino acids. Looked up from germline, CDR1 is KGHDR and CDR2 is SFDVKD. The DNA for the CDR3 is TGTGCCACCAGTGGGGGGGGACAGGGGGTATACGAGCAGTACTTC. Protein sequence: CATSGGGQGVYEQYF.

V is TRBV4-1 and J is TRBJ2-1; 10 bases are shared with TRBD2. Germline CDR1 MGHRA, CDR2 YSYEKL. This CDR3 comprises 15 residues. V shed 4 bases, J shed 9 bases, and the junction held 9 bases outside the gene matches. Written as DNA, the CDR3 is TGCGCCAGCAGCCCAGTAGCGGGAGGTACGGTTGAGCAGTTCTTC. It is translated as CASSPVAGGTVEQFF.

The rearrangement links TRBV6-2 or TRBV6-3 to TRBJ2-5; tentative D call: TRBD1 (7 bases). V shed 5 bases and J shed 4 bases, with 20 bases lying between them. From germline, CDR1 is MNHEY and CDR2 SVGEGT. The CDR3 loop spans 16 amino acids. CDR3 DNA: TGTGCCAGCAGTCCCGGGGGCAGGGGGAGAGGAGAGACCCAGTACTTC. Protein: CASSPGGRGRGETQYF.

This clone was observed a handful of times. The chain uses TRBV7-3 and TRBJ1-6; D is unclear. Germline CDR1 and CDR2: SGHTA and FQGTGA. This CDR3 spans 13 amino acids. Between the trimmed V and J ends, which lost 5 bases and 12 bases, there was a span of 14 bases. CDR3 in amino acids: CASSPRLEGPLHF. The CDR3, as DNA: TGTGCCAGCAGCCCCCGTCTTGAGGGACCCCTCCACTTT.

J is TRBJ2-3 and V is TRBV4-2; TRBD2 matches 9 bases. The CDR3 totals 16 residues. J was trimmed by 6 bases and V by 1 base; bases with no gene match: 8. The germline V gene encodes CDR1 LGHNA and CDR2 YNFKEQ. The CDR3 protein is CASSQAASGRRDTQYF. CDR3 nucleotide sequence: TGTGCCAGCAGCCAAGCGGCGAGCGGGAGGCGTGATACGCAGTATTTT.

The chain carries TRBV5-1 and TRBJ2-1, with no clear D. The CDR3 length is 13 residues. V lost 0 bases and J 6 bases, leaving 7 bases between the germline ends. Germline V gives CDR1 SGHRS, CDR2 YFSETQ. For the CDR3, the DNA is TGCGCCAGCAGCTTGGGGCAGGTCAATGAGCAGTTCTTC. This gives the protein CASSLGQVNEQFF. The full variable domain, with the rest looked up from reference TRBV5-1 and TRBJ2-1, is KAGVTQTPRYLIKTRGQQVTLSCSPISGHRSVSWYQQTPGQGLQFLFEYFSETQRNKGNFPGRFSGRQFSNSRSEMNVSTLELGDSALYLCASSLGQVNEQFFGPGTRLTVL.

The rearrangement uses TRBV11-3 and TRBJ2-1; D unclear. The CDR3 runs 14 residues. The V gene's germline CDR1 is SGHNT and CDR2 YENEEA. Between the trimmed V and J ends, which lost 4 bases and 0 bases, there was a span of 7 bases. CDR3 region: CASSSGYSYNEQFF. CDR3 coding DNA: TGTGCCAGCAGCTCCGGTTACTCCTACAATGAGCAGTTCTTC.

J is TRBJ2-7 and V is TRBV5-1; the match to TRBD2 covers 7 bases. CDR1 is SGHRS, CDR2 YFSETQ, per germline. Trimming took 5 bases from V and 1 from J; bases not matched to a gene: 3. There are 13 residues in the CDR3. The DNA for the CDR3 is TGCGCCAGCAGTTGGGGAGGGTCCTACGAGCAGTACTTC. It translates to CASSWGGSYEQYF.

The V gene is TRBV15, the J gene TRBJ1-1; the match to TRBD1 covers 9 bases. The CDR3 is 14 amino acids. V gave up 3 bases and J gave up 4 bases; unmatched junction bases: 3. Germline V gives CDR1 LNHNV, CDR2 YYDKDF (reference sequence). The CDR3 DNA reads TGTGCCACCAGCAGCGGGACAGGGAGCACTGAAGCTTTCTTT. Amino acid sequence: CATSSGTGSTEAFF. Combining the CDR3 with reference TRBV15 and TRBJ1-1 gives the whole variable domain DAMVIQNPRYQVTQFGKPVTLSCSQTLNHNVMYWYQQKSSQAPKLLFHYYDKDFNNEADTPDNFQSRRPNTSFCFLDIRSPGLGDTAMYLCATSSGTGSTEAFFGQGTRLTVV.

The V gene is TRBV5-1, the J gene TRBJ1-1, with D possibly matching TRBD1 (6 bases). CDR3 length: 14 residues. The germline V gene encodes CDR1 SGHRS and CDR2 YFSETQ. The V end lost 3 bases, the J end lost 5 bases, and 14 bases lay between the germline ends. In nucleotides, the CDR3 is TGCGCCAGCAGCTATAATACAGGGCGAACTGAAGCTTTCTTT. Protein product: CASSYNTGRTEAFF.